The present T cell receptor (beta chain) was sequenced within a study of blood T cell repertoires in COVID-19. The overall study: Samples of COVID-19 (acute and convalescent) were obtained from the United States, Italy and Spain. Sample material is recorded as cDNA or gDNA derived from T cells, B-cell-depleted T cells, or PBMCs.

The CDR3 runs 14 residues. Trimming at V came to 6 bases and at J to 4 bases, leaving 8 bases not matched to a gene. CDR1 and CDR2 (germline): MDHEN, SYDVKM. As handled by the study authors: Cell counts per sample came from amplifying reference gene primers. Clones were sequenced by immunoSEQ multiplex PCR, and TCRdb holds only the in-frame ones, with some missing. That table is the source of V, J and clone size, and D and trimming were worked out from the DNA. Here the sample spans 300,000 or so clones, 80% to 90% being singletons. The TCR sequence derives from a woman aged 50 to 60 who had recovered from COVID-19. This chain joins TRBV28 and TRBJ2-7; 8 nucleotides line up with TRBD1. The sequenced sample was peripheral blood. The CDR3 here is CASSSNRGVYEQYF. CDR3 sequence (DNA): TGTGCCAGCAGCTCTAACAGGGGGGTATACGAGCAGTACTTC.